This passage covers 22 T cell receptor beta chains from one sample sequenced in a study of shared clonotypes between healthy human individuals (dated by TCRdb to 2018 to 2020). Library generation was performed with the immunoSEQ multiplex PCR assay. TCRdb retrieved this table from immuneACCESS and kept in-frame rearrangements only. Not all clones are present; in checked studies, unresolved V genes account for under half, and no reason is known for the remainder. The sample table contains roughly 200,000 clones; only one count was recorded for 66% of them. Under 11% of the sample lies in the top ten. Sample: memory CD4+ T cells sorted from blood. Sample cell subset or site, as interpreted from the label and publication: CD45RA-negative fraction. The receptor set was obtained from a man in his thirties or forties in good health.

V is TRBV4-3 and J is TRBJ2-1; 10 nucleotides match TRBD1. Trimming cost V 3 bases and J 7 bases; bases outside gene matches: 9. Germline assignment: CDR1 LGHNA and CDR2 YSLEER. The CDR3 length is 16 residues. CDR3 nucleotides: TGCGCCAGCAGCCAGGATTGGGACAGGGGAGGGAATGAGCAGTTCTTC. It yields the protein CASSQDWDRGGNEQFF.

This clone was recorded only once. The genes are TRBV7-3 and TRBJ1-2, with D possibly matching TRBD1 (5 bases). This CDR3 is built from 14 residues. Germline V gene sequence: CDR1 SGHTA, CDR2 FQGTGA. Trimming removed 3 bases at V and 6 bases at J, with 14 bases between. The CDR3 is CASSLGQGEDGYTF. Here the CDR3 DNA reads TGTGCCAGCAGCTTGGGGCAGGGAGAAGATGGCTACACCTTC.

The chain is built from TRBV9 and TRBJ1-2; possible D gene TRBD1, 5 bases. Germline V gene lookup returns CDR1 SGDLS and CDR2 YYNGEE. The CDR3 consists of 14 residues. V shed 0 bases and J shed 2 bases, with 8 bases lying between them. The CDR3 reads CASSVGGPNYGYTF. The CDR3 DNA sequence: TGTGCCAGCAGCGTAGGGGGCCCGAACTATGGCTACACCTTC.

This clone was detected a few times. CDR3 amino acids: CASSYTGSNQPQHF. The CDR3, as DNA: TGTGCCAGCAGCTACACTGGAAGCAATCAGCCCCAGCATTTT. The rearrangement uses TRBV9 and TRBJ1-5; D is unclear. Trimming cost V 4 bases and J 1 base, with 9 bases left between them. The CDR3 is made up of 14 amino acids. Germline CDR1 reads SGDLS; CDR2 reads YYNGEE.

Only one count was recorded for this clone. The rearrangement links TRBV7-9 to TRBJ2-1; possible D gene TRBD1, 7 bases. This CDR3 has 16 residues. V lost 3 bases and J lost 1, with 13 bases in between. CDR1 and CDR2 (germline): SEHNR, FQNEAQ (reference sequence). The CDR3: CASSFTGAGSYNEQFF. The CDR3 DNA reads as TGTGCCAGCAGCTTTACAGGGGCGGGGTCCTACAATGAGCAGTTCTTC. Full variable domain (missing parts from reference TRBV7-9 and TRBJ2-1): DTGVSQNPRHKITKRGQNVTFRCDPISEHNRLYWYRQTLGQGPEFLTYFQNEAQLEKSRLLSDRFSAERPKGSFSTLEIQRTEQGDSAMYLCASSFTGAGSYNEQFFGPGTRLTVL.

The J gene is TRBJ1-2, the V gene TRBV7-2; unclear D gene. From germline, CDR1 is SGHTA and CDR2 FQGNSA. V was clipped by 0 bases and J by 2 bases, with 7 bases between them. The CDR3 spans 14 residues. The CDR3 bases are TGTGCCAGCAGCTTAGCAGTCAGCAACTATGGCTACACCTTC. Protein: CASSLAVSNYGYTF.

The chain is built from TRBV18 and TRBJ2-2; D gene ambiguous. CDR1 is KGHSH and CDR2 is LQKENI in the germline V gene. V lost 2 bases and J lost 0, with 10 bases in between. The CDR3 runs to 16 residues. CDR3 loop: CASSPLSAPNTGELFF. The DNA of the CDR3 is TGTGCCAGCTCACCATTATCCGCGCCGAACACCGGGGAGCTGTTTTTT. Together with reference TRBV18 and TRBJ2-2, the CDR3 gives the full variable domain: NAGVMQNPRHLVRRRGQEARLRCSPMKGHSHVYWYRQLPEEGLKFMVYLQKENIIDESGMPKERFSAEFPKEGPSILRIQQVVRGDSAAYFCASSPLSAPNTGELFFGEGSRLTVL.

Here the CDR3 reads CASSPGHLTYNEQFF. DNA for the CDR3: TGTGCCAGCAGCCCGGGGCACCTCACCTACAATGAGCAGTTCTTC. V usage is TRBV5-6 and J usage is TRBJ2-1; the D gene could be TRBD1 or TRBD2 (5 bases each). The germline CDR1 and CDR2 sequences are SGHDT and YYEEEE. The CDR3 has 15 amino acids. Trimming left V 4 bases short and J 2 bases short, with 13 bases between.

V usage is TRBV5-1 and J usage is TRBJ2-7, with 10 nucleotides matching TRBD2. CDR3 length equals 17 residues. Per the germline V gene, CDR1 is SGHRS and CDR2 is YFSETQ. With 4 bases clipped from V and 1 base from J, the junction kept 11 bases outside the gene matches. CDR3 loop: CASSPAPTAGGSYEQYF. The CDR3 nucleotides are TGCGCCAGCAGCCCTGCTCCCACAGCGGGAGGGTCCTACGAGCAGTACTTC.

This clone has just one count. This sequence joins TRBV4-1 and TRBJ2-7, with D hard to call. The germline V and J ends were trimmed by 0 bases and 6 bases, with 12 bases remaining between them. CDR1 and CDR2 from the germline V gene are MGHRA and YSYEKL. The CDR3 covers 14 residues. The CDR3 reads CASSQERKGREQYF. The DNA of the CDR3 is TGCGCCAGCAGCCAAGAAAGGAAAGGGCGCGAGCAGTACTTC.

This clone was observed a handful of times. The chain combines TRBV29-1 with TRBJ2-7, with D unresolved. Trimming took 1 base from V and 6 from J, leaving 10 bases between them. The CDR3 covers 12 residues. CDR1 is SQVTM and CDR2 is ANQGSEA in the germline V gene. The CDR3 nucleotides read TGCAGCGTTGAAGGCGGTAATTCCGAGCAGTACTTC. This encodes CSVEGGNSEQYF.

This clone has a handful of counts. The chain joins TRBV28 to TRBJ2-7; unclear D gene. Between the trimmed V and J ends, which lost 8 bases and 5 bases, there was a span of 19 bases. The germline V gene has CDR1 MDHEN and CDR2 SYDVKM. The CDR3 has 14 amino acids. The CDR3: CASGRPGGVNEQYF. The CDR3 DNA follows: TGTGCCAGCGGTCGTCCCGGCGGTGTGAACGAGCAGTACTTC.

This clone was detected a few times. This sequence joins TRBV18 and TRBJ2-4, with D possibly being TRBD2 (6 bases). This CDR3 is built from 13 residues. The germline V gene encodes CDR1 KGHSH and CDR2 LQKENI. Trimming took 3 bases from V and 8 from J, leaving 11 bases between them. CDR3 loop: CASSPPGVDIQYF. CDR3 DNA: TGTGCCAGCTCACCCCCGGGGGTAGACATTCAGTACTTC. The full variable domain, rest sourced from reference TRBV18 and TRBJ2-4, is NAGVMQNPRHLVRRRGQEARLRCSPMKGHSHVYWYRQLPEEGLKFMVYLQKENIIDESGMPKERFSAEFPKEGPSILRIQQVVRGDSAAYFCASSPPGVDIQYFGAGTRLSVL.

This rearrangement joins TRBV28 to TRBJ2-7; weak D call: TRBD2 (6 bases). Germline CDR1 and CDR2: MDHEN and SYDVKM. CDR3 length equals 13 residues. Trimming shortened V by 3 bases and J by 6 bases, and 12 bases separated the two germline ends. The CDR3 coding sequence is TGTGCCAGCAGTTTTTGGGGGGAAGGCGAGCAGTACTTC. Protein product: CASSFWGEGEQYF.

The chain uses TRBV27 and TRBJ2-7, with D perhaps matching TRBD2 (6 bases). V was clipped by 5 bases and J by 3 bases, with 17 bases between them. Per the germline V gene, CDR1 is MNHEY and CDR2 is SMNVEV (reference sequence). CDR3 length: 15 residues. DNA of the CDR3: TGTGCCAGCAGTGCACTTGCGGGAAGATTCTACGAGCAGTACTTC. It specifies CASSALAGRFYEQYF.

The rearrangement uses TRBV5-6 and TRBJ2-1; 7 bases map to TRBD2. Looked up from germline, CDR1 is SGHDT and CDR2 is YYEEEE. V shed 4 bases, J shed 2 bases, and the junction held 9 bases outside the gene matches. The CDR3 spans 16 residues. The CDR3 nucleotides read TGTGCCAGCAGCCCACCACAGCGGGGACCCTACAATGAGCAGTTCTTC. Its translation: CASSPPQRGPYNEQFF.

The chain links TRBV27 to TRBJ1-3; D is undetermined. Germline V gene data show CDR1 as MNHEY and CDR2 as SMNVEV (reference sequence). V dropped 9 bases and J dropped 4 bases, with 7 bases sitting between them. This CDR3 contains 11 residues. The CDR3 nucleotides read TGTGCCAGAGGTATCGGAAACACCATATATTTT. This gives the protein CARGIGNTIYF.

V and J are TRBV5-6 and TRBJ1-2; D not resolved. CDR3 size: 17 residues. Germline CDR1 and CDR2: SGHDT and YYEEEE. Trimming took 2 bases from V and 5 from J, leaving 22 bases between them. CDR3 DNA sequence: TGTGCCAGCAGCTTACTAGGCCGGCCGATAATACTTTATGGCTACACCTTC. It yields the protein CASSLLGRPIILYGYTF.

The chain couples TRBV5-1 to TRBJ1-1; no reliable D call. CDR3 size: 13 residues. Trimming cost V 1 base and J 3 bases, with 7 bases left between them. Germline CDR1 is SGHRS and CDR2 is YFSETQ. The chain's CDR3 is CASSLSGYTEAFF. The DNA for the CDR3 is TGCGCCAGCAGCTTGTCGGGGTACACTGAAGCTTTCTTT.

The chain combines TRBV5-1 with TRBJ2-2; TRBD2 is a possible D gene (5 bases). The germline V gene has CDR1 SGHRS and CDR2 YFSETQ. V lost 0 bases and J 7 bases, leaving 16 bases between the germline ends. The CDR3 is made up of 16 amino acids. The CDR3 here is CASSLVLGTSGGELFF. The CDR3 bases are TGCGCCAGCAGCTTGGTACTAGGCACCTCCGGCGGGGAGCTGTTTTTT.

The chain has TRBV15 and TRBJ1-5, with 8 nucleotides matching TRBD1. This CDR3 spans 16 amino acids. Germline lookup yields CDR1 LNHNV and CDR2 YYDKDF (reference sequence). V lost 1 base to trimming and J lost 3 bases; unmatched junction nucleotides: 5. The CDR3 loop is CATSRGGTGYNQPQHF. CDR3 nucleotides: TGTGCCACCAGCAGAGGTGGGACAGGATACAATCAGCCCCAGCATTTT.

This clone was observed a few times. Relative to the germline gene, one junction end is altered; a read error may explain this. The V gene is TRBV7-7, the J gene TRBJ2-3, with D perhaps matching TRBD1 (5 bases). This CDR3 is built from 13 residues. The germline gives CDR1 SSHAT, CDR2 FNYEAQ (reference sequence). DNA for the CDR3: TGTGCTAGCAGCCCCACCAGGGCGGATACGCAGTATTTT. Protein sequence: CASSPTRADTQYF. Full variable domain (rest looked up from reference TRBV7-7 and TRBJ2-3): GAGVSQSPRYKVTKRGQDVTLRCDPISSHATLYWYQQALGQGPEFLTYFNYEAQPDKSGLPSDRFSAERPEGSISTLTIQRTEQRDSAMYRCASSPTRADTQYFGPGTRLTVL.